The clone carrying this T cell receptor (beta chain) was seen many times. Its antigen is as yet unknown. Germline V gene data show CDR1 as LNHNV and CDR2 as YYDKDF (reference sequence). The V end was cut by 0 bases, the J end by 0 bases, with 16 bases between. CDR3 length: 18 residues. Universal primer sites and UMIs were introduced during 5'RACE template-switching synthesis of TCR cDNA. Each CDR3 protein is one row after TCRdb ran MiXCR on the 5' RACE reads. The sample lists about 400,000 distinct CDR3 sequences; around 6.5% were seen once. The data were taken from a study of T cells after yellow fever vaccination. About the study: Where fractions had low cell numbers, libraries were prepared from them with the SMART-Seq v4 Ultra Low Input RNA kit.

Whole-study results and caveats: Repertoires obtained by FACS sorting could include abundant clonotypes that entered as contaminants from the bulk population. Clones from primary vaccination mostly reappeared after the booster (roughly 95% CD4, approximately 91% CD8).

This specimen consisted of PBMCs, obtained 5 days after the yellow fever booster vaccination. This rearrangement joins TRBV15 to TRBJ2-3; D is perhaps TRBD2 (5 bases). This TCR derives from a man aged 25 to 45 who received the YFV17D yellow fever vaccine. The CDR3 DNA follows: TGTGCCACCAGCAGAGATCAAGGAGGCTCTCCGAGCACAGATACGCAGTATTTT. Translation: CATSRDQGGSPSTDTQYF.